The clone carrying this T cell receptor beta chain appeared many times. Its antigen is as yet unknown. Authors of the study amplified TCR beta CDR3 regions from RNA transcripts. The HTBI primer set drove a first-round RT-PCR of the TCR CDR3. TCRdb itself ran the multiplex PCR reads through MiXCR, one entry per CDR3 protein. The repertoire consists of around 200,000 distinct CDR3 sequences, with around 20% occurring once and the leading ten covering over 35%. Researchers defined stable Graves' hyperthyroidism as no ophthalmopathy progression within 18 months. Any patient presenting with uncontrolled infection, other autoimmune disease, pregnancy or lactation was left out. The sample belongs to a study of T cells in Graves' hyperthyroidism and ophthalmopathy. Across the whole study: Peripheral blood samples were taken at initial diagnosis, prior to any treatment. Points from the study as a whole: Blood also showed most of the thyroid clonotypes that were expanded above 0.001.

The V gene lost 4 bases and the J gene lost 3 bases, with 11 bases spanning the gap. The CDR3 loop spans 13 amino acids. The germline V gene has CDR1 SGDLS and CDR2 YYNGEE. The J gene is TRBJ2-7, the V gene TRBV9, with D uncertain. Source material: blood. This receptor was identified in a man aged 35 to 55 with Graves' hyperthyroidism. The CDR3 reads CASSSLGNYEQYF. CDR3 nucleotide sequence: TGTGCCAGCAGCTCTCTGGGCAACTACGAGCAGTACTTC.